What follows are 11 T cell receptor beta chains derived from one specimen sequenced in a study of blood T cell repertoires in COVID-19. Data came from immunoSEQ multiplex PCR; TCRdb stores just in-frame clones and leaves some out. The data contain 100,000 to 150,000 clones, just over 85% of them singletons. Sequenced input: peripheral blood. The receptors were gathered from a middle-aged man with acute or convalescent COVID-19.

The chain links TRBV11-3 to TRBJ2-1; 7 bases match TRBD2. After removal of 5 bases from V and 7 bases from J, the junction contained 8 bases not matched to a gene. This CDR3 contains 14 residues. Germline V CDR1 and CDR2: SGHNT, YENEEA. CDR3 DNA sequence: TGTGCCAGCAGCCTCGTGGCGGGGGAGAATGAGCAGTTCTTC. Its protein product is CASSLVAGENEQFF.

This sequence joins TRBV10-3 and TRBJ1-3; D is unresolved. With 0 bases removed from V and 6 bases from J, the gap between germline ends came to 6 bases. Looked up from germline, CDR1 is ENHRY and CDR2 is SYGVKD. The length of the CDR3 is 13 residues. This chain's CDR3 is CAISESAENTIYF. Written as DNA, the CDR3 is TGTGCCATCAGTGAGTCGGCGGAAAACACCATATATTTT.

Only one count was recorded for this clone. The gene calls are TRBV5-4 and TRBJ1-1, with 7 bases aligning to TRBD1. V shed 0 bases, J shed 11 bases, and the junction held 4 bases outside the gene matches. Germline V lookup: CDR1 SGHNT, CDR2 YYREEE (reference sequence). This CDR3 is 12 amino acids long. This CDR3 reads CASSLVGGLAFF. CDR3 nucleotides: TGTGCCAGCAGCTTGGTAGGGGGCCTGGCTTTCTTT. Drawing the rest from reference TRBV5-4 and TRBJ1-1, the complete variable domain is ETGVTQSPTHLIKTRGQQVTLRCSSQSGHNTVSWYQQALGQGPQFIFQYYREEENGRGNFPPRFSGLQFPNYSSELNVNALELDDSALYLCASSLVGGLAFFGQGTRLTVV.

The chain has TRBV20-1 and TRBJ2-7, with TRBD1 identical over 9 bases. After removal of 3 bases from V and 6 bases from J, the junction contained 9 bases not matched to a gene. This CDR3 contains 14 residues. CDR1 DFQATT and CDR2 SNEGSKA come from the germline V gene (reference sequence). The CDR3 DNA follows: TGCAGTGCTAGTTCGGGACAGGGAAAGGGCGAGCAGTACTTC. Protein sequence: CSASSGQGKGEQYF.

This clone was seen at least ten times. The chain combines TRBV11-2 with TRBJ2-3; TRBD2 agrees at 8 bases. Per the germline V gene, CDR1 is SGHAT and CDR2 is FQNNGV. V shed 0 bases, J shed 4 bases, and the junction held 9 bases outside the gene matches. This CDR3 spans 17 amino acids. The chain's CDR3 is CASSLDDGRAAADTQYF. The CDR3 DNA reads as TGTGCCAGCAGCTTAGACGACGGGAGGGCCGCGGCAGATACGCAGTATTTT.

The chain couples TRBV7-2 to TRBJ1-4; weak D call: TRBD1 (5 bases). CDR1 SGHTA and CDR2 FQGNSA come from the germline V gene. V was shortened by 3 bases and J by 3 bases, with 17 bases between the two germline ends. The CDR3 covers 17 residues. CDR3 amino acids: CASSFVAVWGSNEKLFF. DNA for the CDR3: TGTGCCAGCAGCTTCGTGGCTGTCTGGGGCTCTAATGAAAAACTGTTTTTT.

This clone was observed once. The chain recombines TRBV6-4 with TRBJ2-3, with D perhaps TRBD2 (5 bases). Trimming shortened V by 5 bases and J by 2 bases, and 14 bases separated the two germline ends. This CDR3 region has 15 residues. Germline V lookup: CDR1 MRHNA, CDR2 SNTAGT. CDR3: CASSPDSELTDTQYF. DNA for the CDR3: TGTGCCAGCAGTCCGGACTCTGAACTCACAGATACGCAGTATTTT.

This clone was seen just once. This chain links TRBV19 with TRBJ1-5; D is unresolved. Trimming shortened V by 3 bases and J by 3 bases, and 6 bases separated the two germline ends. The germline V gene encodes CDR1 LNHDA and CDR2 SQIVND (reference sequence). CDR3 size: 13 residues. CDR3 nucleotide sequence: TGTGCCAGTAGTATGAACTTCAATCAGCCCCAGCATTTT. Its protein is CASSMNFNQPQHF.

This clone was recorded only once. The rearrangement uses TRBV11-2 and TRBJ1-2; D possibly corresponds to TRBD1 (5 bases). The ends were cut back, 1 base at V and 7 bases at J, with 16 bases in the middle. Germline loops: CDR1 SGHAT, CDR2 FQNNGV. This CDR3 comprises 15 residues. CDR3 protein: CASSLAPGAWGGYTF. The CDR3 DNA is TGTGCCAGCAGCTTAGCCCCTGGGGCCTGGGGTGGCTACACCTTC. Full variable domain (rest looked up from reference TRBV11-2 and TRBJ1-2): EAGVAQSPRYKIIEKRQSVAFWCNPISGHATLYWYQQILGQGPKLLIQFQNNGVVDDSQLPKDRFSAERLKGVDSTLKIQPAKLEDSAVYLCASSLAPGAWGGYTFGSGTRLTVV.

V is TRBV18 and J is TRBJ1-5; D uncertain. Trimming pared 3 bases from V and 5 bases from J, leaving 8 bases between. Germline V gene lookup returns CDR1 KGHSH and CDR2 LQKENI. This CDR3 is built from 13 residues. CDR3 bases: TGTGCCAGCTCACCCGACCGGGATCAGCCCCAGCATTTT. Translating it yields CASSPDRDQPQHF.

J is TRBJ1-1 and V is TRBV7-9; no definite D call. Germline V gene sequence: CDR1 SEHNR, CDR2 FQNEAQ (reference sequence). The CDR3 length is 13 residues. V lost 0 bases and J 11 bases, leaving 13 bases between the germline ends. CDR3 sequence (DNA): TGTGCCAGCAGCTTAGCGAGCGGGCGTGTGGCTTTCTTT. As protein: CASSLASGRVAFF. Full variable domain (remainder filled in from reference TRBV7-9 and TRBJ1-1): DTGVSQNPRHKITKRGQNVTFRCDPISEHNRLYWYRQTLGQGPEFLTYFQNEAQLEKSRLLSDRFSAERPKGSFSTLEIQRTEQGDSAMYLCASSLASGRVAFFGQGTRLTVV.